Included here is one T cell receptor (beta chain) sequence, with context. Residents of about two dozen US areas, aged about 18 to 89 years, made up the participants. The data are from a study of blood T cell repertoires in COVID-19. The assay was immunoSEQ multiplex PCR, and TCRdb's table has in-frame clones only and misses some. The table shows a few hundred thousand clones, with 84% occurring only once. There are 14 residues in the CDR3. V was pared by 6 bases and J by 6 bases, with 8 bases of the junction left unmatched. Germline CDR1 SQVTM, CDR2 ANQGSEA. The receptor was isolated from a woman aged 40 to 49 who had recovered from COVID-19. The chain joins TRBV29-1 to TRBJ1-5, with TRBD1 matching 10 bases. The sample consisted of PBMCs or T cells enriched from blood (not recorded which). CDR3 in DNA: TGCAGCGTCCAGGACAGGGGGTTTGGTCAGCCCCAGCATTTT. Translation gives CSVQDRGFGQPQHF.